Below, one T cell receptor (beta chain) is given with its context. Antigen specificity is unknown. Assay: immunoSEQ multiplex PCR; the TCRdb copy retains only in-frame clones and omits some. This table holds roughly 60,000 clones, 80% to 90% found once. The ends were cut back, 6 bases at V and 2 bases at J, with 14 bases in the middle. CDR1 MNHEY and CDR2 SVGAGI come from the germline V gene. The CDR3 has 14 residues. This entry comes from a study of a mutant IDH1 vaccine in newly diagnosed glioma. Study-wide background: With temozolomide cycles, or 4-6 weeks after radiotherapy alone, vaccination was started.

Study-wide points: Pseudoprogression appears to have had no connection to changes in top peripheral T cell clonotypes.

Time point meaning: week 23, last vaccination. Doses comprised 300 ug of mutant IDH1 20-mer peptide each, plus topical imiquimod. Specimen: PBMCs, collected from a glioma patient whose treatment included an IDH1 peptide vaccine. The receptor's source is a man between 25 and 39 years old with glioma. The gene calls are TRBV6-5 and TRBJ2-7, with D possibly TRBD1 on 5 matching bases. The CDR3 DNA reads as TGTGCCAGCAGCCGTCGGCAGGGCCCCTACGAGCAGTACTTC. As protein: CASSRRQGPYEQYF.